A single sample gave rise to the 22 T cell receptor beta chains below, sequenced in a study of CD8 T cells in Susac syndrome. Reverse transcription of about 0.45 to 1 ug RNA was performed with random hexamers. MiXCR, run by TCRdb on the immunoSEQ multiplex PCR reads, gives a single entry per CDR3 protein. The sample records roughly 400,000 distinct CDR3 sequences, more than 80% being singletons. The sample was CD8+ T cells from PBMCs. All receptors come from a human donor with multiple sclerosis.

This CDR3 reads CASSQEAGTSGYEQYF. The CDR3 DNA reads as TGCGCCAGCAGCCAAGAGGCCGGGACTAGCGGATACGAGCAGTACTTC. The chain uses TRBV4-1 and TRBJ2-7; TRBD2 agrees at 11 bases. Germline V CDR1 and CDR2: MGHRA, YSYEKL. The CDR3 has 16 amino acids. V lost 0 bases, J lost 4 bases, and 5 bases stayed unmatched.

This clonotype was seen once. V is TRBV12-3 or TRBV12-4 and J is TRBJ2-2; 10 bases match TRBD2. CDR3 length: 20 residues. Unmatched junction bases numbered 16, after V lost 3 bases and J lost 3 bases. The CDR3 loop is CASSFIYLASGSVDTGELFF. The CDR3 bases are TGTGCCAGCAGTTTTATCTACTTGGCTAGCGGGAGTGTTGACACCGGGGAGCTGTTTTTT.

The chain is built from TRBV27 and TRBJ2-7, with 12 bases aligning to TRBD2. The CDR3 is 16 amino acids. The ends lost 6 bases at V and 4 bases at J; junction bases unmatched: 10. Germline CDR1 MNHEY, CDR2 SMNVEV (reference sequence). The CDR3 nucleotides read TGTGCCAGCAGCCCTCTAGCGGGAGGGTACCCTTACGAGCAGTACTTC. As protein: CASSPLAGGYPYEQYF.

This chain uses TRBV29-1 with TRBJ2-5; TRBD2 might be the D (6 bases). The CDR3 has 13 residues. Germline values: CDR1 SQVTM, CDR2 ANQGSEA. Trimming removed 4 bases from V and 3 bases from J, with 12 bases in between. CDR3 bases: TGCAGCGTTGTTGGGGACTCTGAAGAGACCCAGTACTTC. It translates to CSVVGDSEETQYF.

V usage is TRBV28 and J usage is TRBJ1-2; D gene uncertain. V gave up 6 bases and J gave up 6 bases, with 14 bases separating them. Germline CDR1 is MDHEN and CDR2 is SYDVKM. The CDR3 loop spans 13 amino acids. CDR3: CASSSGPSHGYTF. The CDR3 DNA reads as TGTGCCAGCAGCTCCGGGCCCTCCCATGGCTACACCTTC.

The chain carries TRBV11-2 and TRBJ1-2, with D possibly TRBD1 on 5 matching bases. V was pared by 5 bases and J by 3 bases, with 19 bases between. Germline loops: CDR1 SGHAT, CDR2 FQNNGV. The CDR3 consists of 16 residues. The CDR3 region has the DNA TGTGCCAGCAGCACGGATCCCGGGACGGGATACTATGGCTACACCTTC. Translating it yields CASSTDPGTGYYGYTF.

The V gene is TRBV4-1, the J gene TRBJ2-1; the D is unclear. Germline V lookup: CDR1 MGHRA, CDR2 YSYEKL. The CDR3 has 17 residues. V lost 0 bases and J lost 0, with 12 bases in between. The CDR3 is CASSQDPQPSSYNEQFF. The CDR3 bases are TGCGCCAGCAGCCAAGATCCCCAACCGAGCTCCTACAATGAGCAGTTCTTC.

V gene TRBV15 combines with J gene TRBJ2-7, with D uncertain. The CDR3 runs 14 residues. Trimming shortened V by 5 bases and J by 0 bases, and 11 bases separated the two germline ends. Looked up from germline, CDR1 is LNHNV and CDR2 is YYDKDF (reference sequence). CDR3 sequence reads: CATSLRVSSYEQYF. The CDR3, as DNA: TGTGCCACCAGCCTTAGGGTTAGCTCCTACGAGCAGTACTTC.

The chain couples TRBV6-5 to TRBJ1-1, with a possible D match to TRBD1 (5 bases). The CDR3 totals 15 residues. Trimming removed 0 bases at V and 5 bases at J, with 13 bases between. CDR1 is MNHEY and CDR2 is SVGAGI in the germline V gene. The DNA of the CDR3 is TGTGCCAGCAGTTACTCCCCAGGGACGGGTACTGAAGCTTTCTTT. Protein sequence: CASSYSPGTGTEAFF.

The rearrangement links TRBV30 to TRBJ1-2, with 7 bases lining up with TRBD1. Germline V gives CDR1 GTSNPN, CDR2 SVGIG (reference sequence). This CDR3 is built from 13 residues. The junction had 3 bases not matched to a gene; V was cut back by 1 base and J by 4 bases. The CDR3 DNA sequence: TGTGCCTGGAGTGAGGGGGCAGCCTATGGCTACACCTTC. This translates into CAWSEGAAYGYTF. The full variable domain, rest sourced from reference TRBV30 and TRBJ1-2, is SQTIHQWPATLVQPVGSPLSLECTVEGTSNPNLYWYRQAAGRGLQLLFYSVGIGQISSEVPQNLSASRPQDRQFILSSKKLLLSDSGFYLCAWSEGAAYGYTFGSGTRLTVV.

This chain joins TRBV30 and TRBJ1-5; D gene unclear. Trimming removed 0 bases at V and 1 base at J, with 7 bases between. The V gene's germline CDR1 is GTSNPN and CDR2 SVGIG (reference sequence). This CDR3 spans 14 amino acids. The CDR3 DNA is TGTGCCTGGAGTGTACAAGTGAGCAATCAGCCCCAGCATTTT. Its translation is CAWSVQVSNQPQHF.

This chain connects TRBV7-9 to TRBJ2-7, with unresolved D. The CDR3 has 16 residues. V lost 4 bases and J 3 bases, leaving 19 bases between the germline ends. Germline V CDR1 and CDR2: SEHNR, FQNEAQ (reference sequence). CDR3: CASSSADTKRYYEQYF. The CDR3 DNA sequence: TGTGCCAGCAGCTCCGCTGACACAAAACGTTACTACGAGCAGTACTTC.

This rearrangement joins TRBV25-1 to TRBJ2-7; 8 bases are a match to TRBD1. Germline CDR1 and CDR2: MGHDK and SYGVNS. This CDR3 has 15 amino acids. The V gene end was trimmed by 2 bases and the J gene end by 6 bases; junction bases not matched to a gene: 9. DNA of the CDR3: TGTGCCAGCAGTGAACTAGGGACAGGTATGGGCGAGCAGTACTTC. It yields the protein CASSELGTGMGEQYF.

The V gene is TRBV7-9, the J gene TRBJ2-3; either TRBD1 or TRBD2 may fit D (5 bases each). Deletions cut 6 bases from V and 0 bases from J, with 16 bases between. The germline V gene encodes CDR1 SEHNR and CDR2 FQNEAQ (reference sequence). The CDR3 is 16 amino acids. The CDR3 nucleotides are TGTGCCAGCAGACACACCGGGACGGACAGCACAGATACGCAGTATTTT. It yields the protein CASRHTGTDSTDTQYF.

V gene TRBV5-1 combines with J gene TRBJ2-1; D uncertain. The V end was cut by 0 bases, the J end by 4 bases, with 14 bases between. The CDR3 loop spans 16 amino acids. Germline V lookup: CDR1 SGHRS, CDR2 YFSETQ. The CDR3 DNA reads as TGCGCCAGCAGCTTGGAAGGCCCGAGGAGTTACAATGAGCAGTTCTTC. The encoded protein is CASSLEGPRSYNEQFF.

The V and J genes are TRBV6-5 and TRBJ1-2; no firm D call. This CDR3 contains 14 residues. Trimming cost V 6 bases and J 1 base, with 12 bases left between them. Germline loops: CDR1 MNHEY, CDR2 SVGAGI. For the CDR3, the DNA is TGTGCCAGCAGACCCGAGGCCTATAACTATGGCTACACCTTC. Translating it yields CASRPEAYNYGYTF.

The genes are TRBV6-1 and TRBJ2-5; 7 bases align to TRBD1. J gave up 5 bases and V 6 bases, and 15 bases lay outside the gene matches. The germline V gene encodes CDR1 MNHNS and CDR2 SASEGT. The CDR3 covers 16 residues. CDR3 region: CASRPTETGLRETQYF. In DNA form, the CDR3 reads TGTGCCAGCAGACCAACCGAGACAGGGCTGCGCGAGACCCAGTACTTC.

This sequence joins TRBV7-9 and TRBJ2-5; possible D gene TRBD1, 6 bases. The ends were cut back, 6 bases at V and 2 bases at J, with 16 bases in the middle. Per the germline V gene, CDR1 is SEHNR and CDR2 is FQNEAQ (reference sequence). The CDR3 runs to 15 residues. The CDR3 protein is CASSSITGTQETQYF. Here the CDR3 DNA reads TGTGCCAGCAGTTCTATTACCGGGACACAAGAGACCCAGTACTTC. Combining the CDR3 with reference TRBV7-9 and TRBJ2-5 gives the whole variable domain DTGVSQNPRHKITKRGQNVTFRCDPISEHNRLYWYRQTLGQGPEFLTYFQNEAQLEKSRLLSDRFSAERPKGSFSTLEIQRTEQGDSAMYLCASSSITGTQETQYFGPGTRLLVL.

The chain combines TRBV2 with TRBJ1-2, with unresolved D. The V and J ends lost 8 bases and 4 bases respectively, with 17 bases between them. The CDR3 is 14 residues long. CDR1 and CDR2 (germline): SNHLY, FYNNEI. The CDR3 DNA sequence: TGTGCCAGCCGCTCAGTGAGCCTCCTCTATGGCTACACCTTC. The encoded protein is CASRSVSLLYGYTF. The complete variable domain, with remaining parts taken from reference TRBV2 and TRBJ1-2, reads EPEVTQTPSHQVTQMGQEVILRCVPISNHLYFYWYRQILGQKVEFLVSFYNNEISEKSEIFDDQFSVERPDGSNFTLKIRSTKLEDSAMYFCASRSVSLLYGYTFGSGTRLTVV.

The chain carries TRBV7-9 and TRBJ1-2; D is possibly TRBD1 (5 bases). The CDR3 is 15 residues long. Deletions cut 5 bases from V and 3 bases from J, with 16 bases between. Germline CDR1 is SEHNR and CDR2 is FQNEAQ (reference sequence). This chain's CDR3 is CASSGDRVPYYGYTF. CDR3 nucleotide sequence: TGTGCCAGCAGCGGGGACCGAGTCCCCTACTATGGCTACACCTTC.

This chain joins TRBV20-1 and TRBJ2-7; no firm D call. V gave up 0 bases and J gave up 4 bases, with 13 bases separating them. The CDR3 has 14 residues. In germline, CDR1 is DFQATT, CDR2 SNEGSKA (reference sequence). The CDR3 loop is CSARDFTDAYEQYF. The CDR3 nucleotides read TGCAGTGCTAGAGATTTTACTGACGCATACGAGCAGTACTTC.

The rearrangement links TRBV18 to TRBJ2-1; TRBD2 is a possible D gene (6 bases). The ends were cut back, 1 base at V and 0 bases at J, with 19 bases in the middle. The CDR3 length is 19 residues. In germline, CDR1 is KGHSH, CDR2 LQKENI. Here the CDR3 DNA reads TGTGCCAGCTCACCACTTAATTTAAGCGGGTCGAGCTCCTACAATGAGCAGTTCTTC. Translation gives CASSPLNLSGSSSYNEQFF.